Presented here are 25 T cell receptor beta chains from one specimen sequenced in a study of CD8 T cells in Susac syndrome. The RNA input was roughly 0.45 to 1 ug, and it was reverse transcribed with random hexamers. TCRdb processed the immunoSEQ multiplex PCR reads anew with MiXCR; each CDR3 protein has one entry. This table has approximately 68,000 distinct CDR3 sequences, about 95% appearing once. Source material: CD8+ T cells from PBMCs. These receptors all stem from a human donor with multiple sclerosis.

CDR3 sequence (DNA): TGTGCCAGCAGCCAAGATAGGCAGCGTGAAGCGGGAGGACGGGAGACCCAGTACTTC. Translating it yields CASSQDRQREAGGRETQYF. The chain joins TRBV3-1 to TRBJ2-5; TRBD2 matches 9 bases. In germline, CDR1 is LGHDT, CDR2 YNNKEL (reference sequence). The CDR3 has 19 residues. J was trimmed by 5 bases and V by 0 bases; bases with no gene match: 16.

The chain uses TRBV12-3 or TRBV12-4 and TRBJ1-5; tentative D call: TRBD1 (5 bases). The V gene lost 7 bases and the J gene lost 7 bases, with 20 bases spanning the gap. The length of the CDR3 is 15 residues. Here the CDR3 DNA reads TGTGCCAGCACCCCGGAAGGTGGGCCAGGGCAGCCCCAGCATTTT. It codes for CASTPEGGPGQPQHF.

The rearrangement links TRBV23-1 to TRBJ2-1; the D gene is possibly TRBD2 (6 bases). TRBV23-1 is placed among ORFs of uncertain function. The CDR3 is made up of 14 amino acids. V dropped 4 bases and J dropped 5 bases, with 12 bases sitting between them. This CDR3 reads CASSPPGVDNEQFF. The CDR3 DNA reads TGCGCCAGCAGTCCGCCGGGGGTGGACAATGAGCAGTTCTTC.

The chain links TRBV4-2 to TRBJ2-3, with 9 bases matching TRBD2. J was trimmed by 2 bases and V by 0 bases; bases with no gene match: 3. CDR3 size: 16 residues. CDR1 is LGHNA, CDR2 YNFKEQ, per germline. As DNA, the CDR3 is TGTGCCAGCAGCCAAGAGACTAGCGGAGCCACAGATACGCAGTATTTT. Protein product: CASSQETSGATDTQYF.

The rearrangement joins TRBV6-5 to TRBJ2-7; the D call may be TRBD1 or TRBD2 (6 bases each). CDR1 and CDR2 (germline): MNHEY, SVGAGI. The V end lost 4 bases, the J end lost 2 bases, and 15 bases lay between the germline ends. The CDR3 is 15 residues long. CDR3 loop: CASSSRGRIPYEQYF. In DNA, the CDR3 is TGTGCCAGCAGTTCCCGGGGGCGAATACCCTACGAGCAGTACTTC.

This clonotype appeared once. The V gene is TRBV7-2, the J gene TRBJ1-1; tentatively, D is TRBD1 (6 bases). V lost 3 bases and J 1 base, leaving 21 bases between the germline ends. CDR3 length equals 18 residues. CDR1 SGHTA and CDR2 FQGNSA come from the germline V gene. CDR3 coding DNA: TGTGCCAGCAGCTTTAGTACAGGGCTGTGGGGGACGAACACTGAAGCTTTCTTT. Translating it yields CASSFSTGLWGTNTEAFF.

The V gene is TRBV27, the J gene TRBJ2-3, with 11 bases identical to TRBD2. The CDR3 runs to 14 residues. With V trimmed by 7 bases and J by 1 base, 1 base remained unmatched. CDR1 MNHEY and CDR2 SMNVEV come from the germline V gene (reference sequence). The CDR3 nucleotides are TGTGCCAGCAAGACTAGCGGGGGCACAGATACGCAGTATTTT. The encoded protein is CASKTSGGTDTQYF.

The chain is built from TRBV15 and TRBJ1-5; 7 bases align to TRBD1. Germline V gene sequence: CDR1 LNHNV, CDR2 YYDKDF (reference sequence). After removal of 3 bases from V and 5 bases from J, the junction contained 7 bases not matched to a gene. The CDR3 totals 15 residues. For the CDR3, the DNA is TGTGCCACCAGCAGTGGGAGGGGGCGCCATCAGCCCCAGCATTTT. It yields the protein CATSSGRGRHQPQHF.

CDR3 nucleotides: TGTGCCAGCAGCGTAGGAGGGGGTGTCCGGAATGAGCAGTTCTTC. Translating gives CASSVGGGVRNEQFF. The J gene is TRBJ2-1, the V gene TRBV9, with a tentative D call TRBD1 (6 bases). This CDR3 comprises 15 residues. Germline lookup yields CDR1 SGDLS and CDR2 YYNGEE. The V end lost 0 bases, the J end lost 7 bases, and 14 bases lay between the germline ends.

The chain links TRBV9 to TRBJ2-7; perhaps D is TRBD1 or TRBD2 (5 bases each). This CDR3 region has 14 residues. Germline V gene sequence: CDR1 SGDLS, CDR2 YYNGEE. With 4 bases removed from V and 2 bases from J, the gap between germline ends came to 13 bases. The CDR3 reads CASSPGTGPYEQYF. The CDR3, as DNA: TGTGCCAGCAGCCCGGGGACGGGTCCCTACGAGCAGTACTTC. The complete variable domain, with remaining parts taken from reference TRBV9 and TRBJ2-7, reads DSGVTQTPKHLITATGQRVTLRCSPRSGDLSVYWYQQSLDQGLQFLIQYYNGEERAKGNILERFSAQQFPDLHSELNLSSLELGDSALYFCASSPGTGPYEQYFGPGTRLTVT.

The genes are TRBV27 and TRBJ1-2; a possible D gene is TRBD1 (5 bases). Germline CDR1 reads MNHEY; CDR2 reads SMNVEV (reference sequence). The CDR3 covers 13 residues. The ends were cut back, 8 bases at V and 5 bases at J, with 15 bases in the middle. The CDR3 DNA reads as TGTGCCAGCGGGGACTCACCCGGGTATGGCTACACCTTC. Amino acids: CASGDSPGYGYTF.

As DNA, the CDR3 is TGTGCCAGTACGGGACAGGGGAACTATGGCTACACCTTC. Translated: CASTGQGNYGYTF. J is TRBJ1-2 and V is TRBV6-5, with TRBD1 matching 10 bases. Germline values: CDR1 MNHEY, CDR2 SVGAGI. The CDR3 is 13 amino acids. V dropped 9 bases and J dropped 2; count of bases not matched to a gene: 3.

The chain joins TRBV4-2 to TRBJ2-3; TRBD2 is a possible D gene (6 bases). V lost 0 bases to trimming and J lost 0 bases, with 13 bases between them. This CDR3 comprises 17 residues. Germline V CDR1 and CDR2: LGHNA, YNFKEQ. This CDR3 is CASSQDWTGVSTDTQYF. CDR3 sequence (DNA): TGTGCCAGCAGCCAAGATTGGACGGGGGTTAGCACAGATACGCAGTATTTT.

This clonotype was recorded only once. The chain joins TRBV6-5 to TRBJ1-2, with 7 bases lining up with TRBD1. Germline V gene lookup returns CDR1 MNHEY and CDR2 SVGAGI. This CDR3 spans 15 amino acids. V dropped 2 bases and J dropped 4; count of bases not matched to a gene: 7. CDR3: CASSYQGGTSYGYTF. The DNA for the CDR3 is TGTGCCAGCAGTTACCAGGGGGGAACGAGCTATGGCTACACCTTC.

The V and J genes are TRBV7-8 and TRBJ1-1; D uncertain. The CDR3 has 12 amino acids. The V gene lost 5 bases and the J gene lost 4 bases, with 8 bases spanning the gap. CDR1 is SGHVS and CDR2 is FQNEAQ in the germline V gene. This CDR3 is CASSPRSTEAFF. The CDR3 DNA sequence: TGTGCCAGCAGCCCCCGGAGCACTGAAGCTTTCTTT. The variable domain in full, with the rest retrieved from reference TRBV7-8 and TRBJ1-1, is GAGVSQSPRYKVAKRGQDVALRCDPISGHVSLFWYQQALGQGPEFLTYFQNEAQLDKSGLPSDRFFAERPEGSVSTLKIQRTQQEDSAVYLCASSPRSTEAFFGQGTRLTVV.

The J gene is TRBJ2-1, the V gene TRBV7-2; 9 positions agree with TRBD2. V shed 4 bases and J 0 bases; nucleotides not matched to a gene: 4. This CDR3 has 16 amino acids. CDR1 is SGHTA and CDR2 is FQGNSA in the germline V gene. The CDR3 reads CASSSLAGSSYNEQFF. DNA of the CDR3: TGTGCCAGCAGCTCGCTAGCGGGGAGCTCCTACAATGAGCAGTTCTTC.

The chain couples TRBV6-2 or TRBV6-3 to TRBJ2-7; D is uncertain. Trimming removed 0 bases at V and 5 bases at J, with 11 bases between. CDR1 is MNHEY, CDR2 SVGEGT, per germline. The CDR3 covers 14 residues. The CDR3 nucleotides read TGTGCCAGCAGTTACTCTGGCGCCGGGCACGAGCAGTACTTC. Protein product: CASSYSGAGHEQYF.

This chain joins TRBV5-1 and TRBJ2-1, with TRBD2 matching 8 bases. CDR1 and CDR2 (germline): SGHRS, YFSETQ. The V segment lost 2 bases and the J segment 3 bases; nucleotides outside the gene matches: 7. The CDR3 totals 16 residues. Here the CDR3 reads CASSFFQRENYNEQFF. CDR3 nucleotide sequence: TGCGCCAGCAGCTTTTTTCAGCGGGAGAACTACAATGAGCAGTTCTTC.

The rearrangement uses TRBV27 and TRBJ1-5; no firm D call. Trimming cost V 1 base and J 0 bases, with 4 bases left between them. CDR1 MNHEY and CDR2 SMNVEV come from the germline V gene (reference sequence). The CDR3 is 14 amino acids. CDR3 in amino acids: CASSLLGSNQPQHF. CDR3 coding DNA: TGTGCCAGCAGTTTATTGGGTAGCAATCAGCCCCAGCATTTT.

The chain couples TRBV11-2 to TRBJ1-2; tentative D call: TRBD1 (6 bases). The V end was cut by 0 bases, the J end by 2 bases, with 10 bases between. Per germline, CDR1 SGHAT and CDR2 FQNNGV. The CDR3 has 15 residues. The CDR3 sequence is CASSLEFGQNYGYTF. The CDR3 region has the DNA TGTGCCAGCAGCTTAGAGTTCGGACAGAACTATGGCTACACCTTC.

This rearrangement joins TRBV29-1 to TRBJ2-3; 7 bases are a match to TRBD1. CDR1 and CDR2 from the germline V gene are SQVTM and ANQGSEA. V shed 3 bases and J 2 bases; nucleotides not matched to a gene: 5. The CDR3 runs 14 residues. CDR3 in DNA: TGCAGCGTTGATGAGGGGGCCATCACAGATACGCAGTATTTT. Translating gives CSVDEGAITDTQYF.

DNA of the CDR3: TGTGCCAGTAATGTACAGCCGGGACAGGTCCCGTTGAACACTGAAGCTTTCTTT. This codes for CASNVQPGQVPLNTEAFF. The V and J genes are TRBV19 and TRBJ1-1; the match to TRBD1 covers 8 bases. J was trimmed by 0 bases and V by 7 bases; bases with no gene match: 16. This CDR3 region has 18 residues. Germline V lookup: CDR1 LNHDA, CDR2 SQIVND (reference sequence).

This clonotype was seen a handful of times. The J gene is TRBJ2-3, the V gene TRBV12-3 or TRBV12-4; D unresolved. Deletions cut 3 bases from V and 0 bases from J, with 7 bases between. The CDR3 has 14 residues. The CDR3 loop reads CASSLGRSTDTQYF. CDR3 coding DNA: TGTGCCAGCAGTTTGGGCAGAAGCACAGATACGCAGTATTTT.

The rearrangement uses TRBV12-5 and TRBJ2-3; TRBD1 matches at 8 bases. In germline, CDR1 is LGHNT, CDR2 FRNRAP. This CDR3 has 15 residues. V lost 8 bases, J lost 3 bases, and 10 bases stayed unmatched. The CDR3 DNA follows: TGTGCTAGTTTAGCAGGGGGCGCGGGAACAGATACGCAGTATTTT. It codes for CASLAGGAGTDTQYF.

This clonotype was observed once. This sequence joins TRBV9 and TRBJ2-7; TRBD1 matches 9 bases. J was trimmed by 0 bases and V by 0 bases; bases with no gene match: 7. The CDR3 contains 17 residues. Germline V lookup: CDR1 SGDLS, CDR2 YYNGEE. The CDR3 here is CASSVGRVTGGSYEQYF. CDR3 coding DNA: TGTGCCAGCAGCGTAGGGCGTGTGACAGGGGGCTCCTACGAGCAGTACTTC.